The rows below give T cell receptor beta chains drawn from one sample of a study of cytomegalovirus exposure and HLA in healthy donors. Method: immunoSEQ multiplex PCR; TCRdb's copy keeps in-frame clones and lacks some. The sample yields more than 110,000 clones, approximately 79% seen once. Sequencing was done on a sample of PBMCs. The origin of the receptors is a female donor in good health and CMV-seronegative. Each CDR3 is given with its conserved first and last residue. Each record gives: J gene, V gene, CDR3 protein.

j_gene: TRBJ1-1
v_gene: TRBV6-1
CDR3aa: CASRQNFQGFEAFF

j_gene: TRBJ1-5
v_gene: TRBV6-5
CDR3aa: CASSRTGWGQPQHF

j_gene: TRBJ2-1
v_gene: TRBV27
CDR3aa: CASSLRGGRVYNEQFF

j_gene: TRBJ1-2
v_gene: TRBV5-4
CDR3aa: CASSPGDAGRLGYGYTF

j_gene: TRBJ2-1
v_gene: TRBV19
CDR3aa: CASSIPTRLADSYNEQFF

j_gene: TRBJ2-7
v_gene: TRBV7-9
CDR3aa: CASSQIFSTSGSSYEQYF

j_gene: TRBJ2-1
v_gene: TRBV10-3
CDR3aa: CAISERTSGGSYNEQFF

j_gene: TRBJ2-5
v_gene: TRBV2
CDR3aa: CASRRVGQETQYF

j_gene: TRBJ1-1
v_gene: TRBV29-1
CDR3aa: CSVEERVGTEAFF

j_gene: TRBJ2-7
v_gene: TRBV7-6
CDR3aa: CASSLAPWGGAGEQYF

j_gene: TRBJ1-2
v_gene: TRBV20-1
CDR3aa: CSVRTGAGYTF

j_gene: TRBJ2-5
v_gene: TRBV9
CDR3aa: CASSVYGIQETQYF

j_gene: TRBJ1-1
v_gene: TRBV19
CDR3aa: CASRGDRTYHYNTEAFF

j_gene: TRBJ2-5
v_gene: TRBV5-1
CDR3aa: CASSPGTGGETQYF

j_gene: TRBJ1-5
v_gene: TRBV18
CDR3aa: CASSLGQPNQPQHF

j_gene: TRBJ2-5
v_gene: TRBV5-1
CDR3aa: CASSLVPPGQRRETQYF

j_gene: TRBJ1-1
v_gene: TRBV18
CDR3aa: CASSRDRGNTEAFF

j_gene: TRBJ2-7
v_gene: TRBV5-1
CDR3aa: CASSLGQGADEQYF

j_gene: TRBJ2-2
v_gene: TRBV6-4
CDR3aa: CASSDSISGFGTGELFF

j_gene: TRBJ2-5
v_gene: TRBV5-1
CDR3aa: CASSSGTGAEETQYF

j_gene: TRBJ2-2
v_gene: TRBV28
CDR3aa: CASGSFPGQLNTGELFF

j_gene: TRBJ1-4
v_gene: TRBV6-5
CDR3aa: CASSSGTVDAGKLFF

j_gene: TRBJ1-1
v_gene: TRBV6-5
CDR3aa: CASSVTDRANTEAFF

j_gene: TRBJ1-2
v_gene: TRBV30
CDR3aa: CAWEQGGGYTF

j_gene: TRBJ2-3
v_gene: TRBV2
CDR3aa: CASRTSGNTDTQYF

j_gene: TRBJ2-1
v_gene: TRBV7-8
CDR3aa: CASSPSGHHYNEQFF

j_gene: TRBJ1-1
v_gene: TRBV19
CDR3aa: CASSPGQGLSEAFF

j_gene: TRBJ2-7
v_gene: TRBV2
CDR3aa: CASSAVPTSGIYEQYF

j_gene: TRBJ2-2
v_gene: TRBV6-4
CDR3aa: CASSPGSTGELFF

j_gene: TRBJ2-7
v_gene: TRBV5-1
CDR3aa: CASSLRQVGEQYF

j_gene: TRBJ1-2
v_gene: TRBV9
CDR3aa: CASSVGDLTGGYTF

j_gene: TRBJ2-5
v_gene: TRBV15
CDR3aa: CATSREGGLQETQYF

j_gene: TRBJ2-7
v_gene: TRBV29-1
CDR3aa: CSVATYRGEKYF